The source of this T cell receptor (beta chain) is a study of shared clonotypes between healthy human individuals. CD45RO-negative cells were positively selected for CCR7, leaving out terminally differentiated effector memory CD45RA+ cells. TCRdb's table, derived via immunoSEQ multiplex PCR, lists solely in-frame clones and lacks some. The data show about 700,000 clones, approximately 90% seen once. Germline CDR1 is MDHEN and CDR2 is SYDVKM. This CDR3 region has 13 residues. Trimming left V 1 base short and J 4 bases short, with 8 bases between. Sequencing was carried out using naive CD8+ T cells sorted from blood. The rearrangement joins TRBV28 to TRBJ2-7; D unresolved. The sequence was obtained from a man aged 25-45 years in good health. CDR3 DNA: TGTGCCAGCAGTTTATACGGTACATACGAGCAGTACTTC. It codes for CASSLYGTYEQYF.